The 21 T cell receptor beta chains presented below share a single source sample, sequenced in a study of tumor and adjacent non-tumor tissue in lung cancer. A modified ARM-PCR protocol with three rounds of nested PCR amplified TCRbeta. Via MiXCR, TCRdb re-called the multiplex PCR reads, giving one row per CDR3 protein. The sample lists roughly 69,000 distinct CDR3 sequences; around 80% were seen once. RNA was extracted from bulk tissue without any cell sorting. The normal lung tissue was taken more than 3 cm from the tumor edge. The sample was distant non-tumor lung tissue. The receptors shown here come from a man aged 55 to 70 with non-small cell lung cancer.

Concerning this clonotype: One end of the junction fails to match germline, which may point to a read error. The chain has TRBV6-5 and TRBJ2-7; 7 nucleotides match TRBD2. CDR3 size: 20 residues. Germline V gives CDR1 MNHEY, CDR2 SVGAGI. The CDR3 loop is CASSYVHPGTTGSEGYEQYF. The CDR3 nucleotides read TGCGCCAGCAGTTACGTGCACCCAGGGACTACCGGCTCAGAGGGCTACGAGCAGTACTTC.

Worth noting for this clonotype: At one end, the junction sequence differs from germline, possibly due to a read error. This rearrangement joins TRBV6-2 or TRBV6-3 to TRBJ2-1, with 7 bases matching TRBD2. CDR3 length: 17 amino acids. Germline V gene data show CDR1 as MNHEY and CDR2 as SVGEGT. The CDR3 coding sequence is TGTGCTAGCAGTTACAATATACGCGGGAGTTTCCCCTCTGAGCCGTTCTTC. It is translated as CASSYNIRGSFPSEPFF.

Remarks on this clonotype: Its ends do not fully match the called genes, so a read error is possible. The rearrangement joins TRBV4-1 to TRBJ1-3; no reliable D call. The length of the CDR3 is 16 residues. The germline CDR1 and CDR2 sequences are MGHRA and YSYEKL. The CDR3 DNA sequence: TGCGCCAGCAGCCTGAGGTCAGCGGGCACTGGAAACACTATATATTTT. This encodes CASSLRSAGTGNTIYF.

This clonotype was seen many times. The chain recombines TRBV5-1 with TRBJ2-1, with 12 bases that match TRBD2. CDR1 SGHRS and CDR2 YFSETQ come from the germline V gene. The CDR3 loop spans 17 amino acids. The V gene end was trimmed by 4 bases and the J gene end by 8 bases; junction bases not matched to a gene: 13. This chain's CDR3 is CASSPRTSGNPRDEQFF. CDR3 DNA sequence: TGCGCCAGCAGCCCTCGGACTAGCGGGAACCCAAGGGATGAGCAGTTCTTC.

A remark on this clonotype: Sequence at one end of the junction differs from germline and may be a read error. The chain employs TRBV29-1 and TRBJ1-1, with D tentatively TRBD1 (5 bases). The length of the CDR3 is 12 residues. Germline V CDR1 and CDR2: SQVTM, ANQGSEA. CDR3 nucleotide sequence: TGCAGCGTTGAAGCAGGGAGCACTGAAGCCTTATTT. Translating gives CSVEAGSTEALF.

The chain uses TRBV2 and TRBJ2-1; D call uncertain. Germline V gene lookup returns CDR1 SNHLY and CDR2 FYNNEI. This CDR3 is built from 12 residues. Trimming stripped 5 bases from V and 5 bases from J, with 7 bases between. The CDR3 DNA reads as TGTGCCAGCAGTTTTGGGGACAATGAGCAGTTCTTC. The encoded protein is CASSFGDNEQFF.

This chain connects TRBV12-3 or TRBV12-4 to TRBJ1-1; D ambiguous. The V end lost 10 bases, the J end lost 1 base, and 19 bases lay between the germline ends. The CDR3 loop spans 15 amino acids. DNA of the CDR3: TGTGCCAACAGACAAGGTCGGGGTCGGAACACTGAAGCTTTCTTT. Translation: CANRQGRGRNTEAFF.

The rearrangement links TRBV20-1 to TRBJ2-1; D possibly corresponds to TRBD2 (6 bases). The CDR3 contains 15 residues. Germline assignment: CDR1 DFQATT and CDR2 SNEGSKA (reference sequence). In DNA form, the CDR3 reads TGCAATGCCAGTCTTGCTAGTGGAGGGGTCAATGAGCAGTTCTTC. Protein product: CNASLASGGVNEQFF.

Comments on this clonotype: Germline is not matched at one junction end, which may reflect a read error. This sequence joins TRBV6-1 and TRBJ1-4, with D possibly being TRBD1 (5 bases). CDR1 and CDR2 from the germline V gene are MNHNS and SASEGT. This CDR3 has 11 residues. The CDR3 loop reads CACSEGTGMFF. CDR3 coding DNA: TGTGCCTGCAGTGAAGGGACGGGTATGTTTTTT.

Concerning this clonotype: At one of its ends the junction is not consistent with the germline gene, which may arise from a read error. V and J are TRBV13 and TRBJ2-3, with D hard to call. CDR3 length: 15 residues. Germline V gene data show CDR1 as PRHDT and CDR2 as FYEKMQ (reference sequence). The CDR3 DNA is TGTGCCACCCTCGACGGCCTGATAAATGTCGATACGGAGTATTTT. Its translation is CATLDGLINVDTEYF.

Turning to this clonotype: At one of its ends the junction is not consistent with the germline gene, which may arise from a read error. The chain links TRBV4-1 to TRBJ2-5, with D possibly matching TRBD2 (6 bases). In germline, CDR1 is MGHRA, CDR2 YSYEKL. The length of the CDR3 is 15 residues. The chain's CDR3 is CASSLGREPWETHYF. CDR3 nucleotide sequence: TGTGCCAGCAGCCTTGGTCGGGAGCCTTGGGAGACCCATTACTTC.

This clonotype was seen more than once but under ten times. This clone may be a read error of a much larger clone one base away. The rearrangement links TRBV28 to TRBJ1-2; no firm D call. CDR1 and CDR2 (germline): MDHEN, SYDVKM. The CDR3 is 14 amino acids. The V gene lost 7 bases and the J gene lost 1 base, with 13 bases spanning the gap. The CDR3 DNA sequence: TGTGCCAGCAACAAGTGGAAGGGTAACTATGGCTACACCTTC. It translates to CASNKWKGNYGYTF.

Comments on this clonotype: At one end, the junction sequence differs from germline, possibly due to a read error. Here the CDR3 DNA reads TGTGCCAGCAGCCAAAAGCGGACTAGCGGGAGTCTGCCGTACTTC. Translated, it gives CASSQKRTSGSLPYF. The rearrangement links TRBV4-1 to TRBJ2-7; TRBD2 matches 13 bases. Looked up from germline, CDR1 is MGHRA and CDR2 is YSYEKL. This CDR3 is built from 15 residues.

A note on this clonotype: At one end the junction does not follow the germline gene, possibly because of a read error. The gene calls are TRBV10-3 and TRBJ2-2, with 14 bases matching TRBD2. The CDR3 is 16 residues long. Germline V gene lookup returns CDR1 ENHRY and CDR2 SYGVKD. CDR3 sequence (DNA): TGTGCCATCAGTGAAGGACTAGCGGGAGGTGCCGGGGAACTGTTTTTT. This sequence encodes CAISEGLAGGAGELFF.

Notes on this clonotype: The CDR3 ends on some other residue instead of the conserved phenylalanine or tryptophan, so this is likely a read error. The DNA is omitted, as the CDR3 cannot be located on it reliably, and the CDR3 follows TCRdb's listing. This chain connects TRBV4-2 to TRBJ2-7; TRBD2 is the table's D call and was not checked against the DNA. The CDR3 is 14 amino acids in total, end residues counted. CDR1 is LGHNA and CDR2 is YNFKEQ in the germline V gene. The CDR3 loop reads CANSPAGGRDEQYL.

Details on this clonotype: At one boundary the junction diverges from the germline segment, which might be a read error. The chain links TRBV11-3 to TRBJ2-1; weak D call: TRBD2 (6 bases). This CDR3 is 16 amino acids long. Germline V gives CDR1 SGHNT, CDR2 YENEEA. The CDR3 bases are TGTGTCAGCAGCTTAGATGAGACACGGGGAGGCAATAAGCAGTTCTTC. Protein product: CVSSLDETRGGNKQFF.

Of note for this clonotype: Without the conserved terminal phenylalanine or tryptophan, this CDR3 likely stems from a read error. Because the CDR3's place on the DNA is in doubt, the DNA is left out and the CDR3 is given as listed by TCRdb. This chain uses TRBV28 with TRBJ2-7. Germline V lookup: CDR1 MDHEN, CDR2 SYDVKM. Ends included, the CDR3 has 14 residues. CDR3 amino acids: CASSLDRGAYEQYI.

The rearrangement links TRBV24-1 to TRBJ2-3, with TRBD2 matching 12 bases. From germline, CDR1 is KGHDR and CDR2 SFDVKD. Trimming removed 3 bases from V and 3 bases from J; junction bases left unmatched: 9. The CDR3 sequence is 18 residues long. The CDR3 loop is CATSDPGTSGYSTDTQYF. In DNA, the CDR3 is TGTGCCACCAGTGATCCGGGGACTAGCGGGTACTCGACAGATACGCAGTATTTT.

Concerning this clonotype itself: The final CDR3 position lacks the conserved phenylalanine or tryptophan, pointing to a likely read error. The CDR3 reads CASSFPGGNGENIQYL. The CDR3 DNA follows: TGTGCCAGCAGTTTCCCAGGGGGCAATGGAGAGAACATTCAGTACTTA. This chain links TRBV12-3 or TRBV12-4 with TRBJ2-4, with 8 bases fitting TRBD1. The length of the CDR3 is 16 residues. V was pared by 3 bases and J by 7 bases, with 11 bases of the junction left unmatched.

As regards this clonotype: The missing conserved phenylalanine or tryptophan at the end of this CDR3 makes a read error likely. The J gene is TRBJ2-1, the V gene TRBV29-1, with 7 nucleotides matching TRBD2. In germline, CDR1 is SQVTM, CDR2 ANQGSEA. CDR3 length equals 14 residues. As DNA, the CDR3 is TGTAGCGTTGGAAGGGCGACTAGCTCCGATAAGCAGTTCTCC. Protein: CSVGRATSSDKQFS.

Remarks on this clonotype: This could be a read error, since a much larger clone is one nucleotide away. The rearrangement uses TRBV6-2 or TRBV6-3 and TRBJ2-1; maybe TRBD1 (5 bases). Per germline, CDR1 MNHEY and CDR2 SVGEGT. The CDR3 covers 14 residues. This CDR3 reads CTSSQPGLVYEQFF. CDR3 bases: TGTACCAGCAGCCAACCAGGGTTAGTGTATGAGCAGTTCTTC.